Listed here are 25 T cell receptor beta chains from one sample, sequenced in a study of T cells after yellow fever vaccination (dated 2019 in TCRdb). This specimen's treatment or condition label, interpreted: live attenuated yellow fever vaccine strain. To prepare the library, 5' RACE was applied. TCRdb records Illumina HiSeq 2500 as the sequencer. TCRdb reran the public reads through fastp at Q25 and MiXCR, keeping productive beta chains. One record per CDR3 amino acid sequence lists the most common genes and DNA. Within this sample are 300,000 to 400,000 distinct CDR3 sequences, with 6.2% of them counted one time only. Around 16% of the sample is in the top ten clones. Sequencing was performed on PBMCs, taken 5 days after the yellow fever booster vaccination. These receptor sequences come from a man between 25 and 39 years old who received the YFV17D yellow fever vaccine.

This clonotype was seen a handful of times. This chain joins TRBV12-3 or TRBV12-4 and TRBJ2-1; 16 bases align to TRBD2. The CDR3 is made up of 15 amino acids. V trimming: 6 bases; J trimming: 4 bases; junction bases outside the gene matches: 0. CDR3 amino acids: CASRGLAGGYNEQFF. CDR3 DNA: TGTGCCAGCAGGGGACTAGCGGGAGGGTACAATGAGCAGTTCTTC.

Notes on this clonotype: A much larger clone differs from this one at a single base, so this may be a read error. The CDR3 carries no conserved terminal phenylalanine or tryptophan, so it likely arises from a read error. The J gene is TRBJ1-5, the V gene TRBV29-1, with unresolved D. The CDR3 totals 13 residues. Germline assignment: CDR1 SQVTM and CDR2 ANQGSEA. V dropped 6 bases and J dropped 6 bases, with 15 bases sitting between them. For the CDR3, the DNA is TGCAGCGTCGTGGAAGGAGGAGGTCAGCCCCAGCATTTG. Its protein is CSVVEGGGQPQHL.

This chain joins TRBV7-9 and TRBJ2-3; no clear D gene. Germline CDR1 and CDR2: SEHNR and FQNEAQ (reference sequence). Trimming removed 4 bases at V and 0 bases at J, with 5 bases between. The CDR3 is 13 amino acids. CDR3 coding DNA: TGTGCCAGCAGCTCGGACAGCACAGATACGCAGTATTTT. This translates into CASSSDSTDTQYF.

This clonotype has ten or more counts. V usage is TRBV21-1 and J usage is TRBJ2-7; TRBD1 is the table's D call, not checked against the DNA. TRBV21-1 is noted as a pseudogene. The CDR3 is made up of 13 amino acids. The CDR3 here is CASSRAGSYEQYF. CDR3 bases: TGTGCCAGCAGCAGGGCAGGGTCCTACGAGCAGTACTTC.

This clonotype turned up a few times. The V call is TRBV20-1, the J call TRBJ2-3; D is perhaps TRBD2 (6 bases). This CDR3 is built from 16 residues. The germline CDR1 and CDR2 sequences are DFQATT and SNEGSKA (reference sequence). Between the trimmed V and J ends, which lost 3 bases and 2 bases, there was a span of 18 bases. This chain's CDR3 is CSARAATREATDTQYF. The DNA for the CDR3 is TGCAGTGCTAGGGCGGCGACGAGGGAGGCCACAGATACGCAGTATTTT.

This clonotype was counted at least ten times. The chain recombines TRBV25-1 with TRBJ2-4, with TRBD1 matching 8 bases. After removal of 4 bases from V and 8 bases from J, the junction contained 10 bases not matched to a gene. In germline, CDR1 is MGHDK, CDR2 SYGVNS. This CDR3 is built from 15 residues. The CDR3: CASSAPGQVRDIQYF. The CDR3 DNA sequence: TGTGCCAGCAGTGCCCCGGGACAGGTTAGGGACATTCAGTACTTC.

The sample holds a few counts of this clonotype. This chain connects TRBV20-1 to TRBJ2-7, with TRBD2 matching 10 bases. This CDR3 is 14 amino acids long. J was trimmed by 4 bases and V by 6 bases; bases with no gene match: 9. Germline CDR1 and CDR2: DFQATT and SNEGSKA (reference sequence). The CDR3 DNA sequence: TGCAGTGCCACAGGGGATAGCGGGAGGTACGAGCAGTACTTC. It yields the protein CSATGDSGRYEQYF.

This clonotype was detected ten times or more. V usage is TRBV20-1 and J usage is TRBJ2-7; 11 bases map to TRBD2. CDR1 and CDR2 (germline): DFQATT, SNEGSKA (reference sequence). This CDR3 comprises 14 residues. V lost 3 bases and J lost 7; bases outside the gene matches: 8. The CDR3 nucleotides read TGCAGTGCTAGCCCCTCTAGCGGGGGGTGGGAGCAGTACTTC. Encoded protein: CSASPSSGGWEQYF.

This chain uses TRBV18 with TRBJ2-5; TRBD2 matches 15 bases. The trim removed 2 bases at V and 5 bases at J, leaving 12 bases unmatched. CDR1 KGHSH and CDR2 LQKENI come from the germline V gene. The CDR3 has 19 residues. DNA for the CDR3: TGTGCCAGCTCACCAAGGATTGGGGGACTAGCGGGAGGAATTGAGACCCAGTACTTC. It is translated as CASSPRIGGLAGGIETQYF.

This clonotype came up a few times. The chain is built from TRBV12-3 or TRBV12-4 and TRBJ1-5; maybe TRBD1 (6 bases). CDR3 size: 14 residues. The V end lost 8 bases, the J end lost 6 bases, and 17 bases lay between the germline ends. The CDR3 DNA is TGTGCCAGCTCGGGAGGGGGATACGCTCAGCCCCAGCATTTT. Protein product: CASSGGGYAQPQHF.

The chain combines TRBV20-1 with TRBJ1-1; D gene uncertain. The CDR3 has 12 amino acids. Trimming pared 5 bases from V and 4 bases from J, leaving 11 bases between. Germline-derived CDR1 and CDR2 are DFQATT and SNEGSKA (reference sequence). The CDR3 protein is CSAPRGTTEAFF. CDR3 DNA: TGCAGTGCTCCGCGGGGAACCACTGAAGCTTTCTTT.

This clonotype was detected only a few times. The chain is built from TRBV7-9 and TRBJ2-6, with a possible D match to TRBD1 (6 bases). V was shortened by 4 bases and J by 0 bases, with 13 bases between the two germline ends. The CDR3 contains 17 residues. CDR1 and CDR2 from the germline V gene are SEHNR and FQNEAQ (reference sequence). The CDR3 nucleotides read TGTGCCAGCAGCTCGCTCCGGACAGTCTCTGGGGCCAACGTCCTGACTTTC. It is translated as CASSSLRTVSGANVLTF.

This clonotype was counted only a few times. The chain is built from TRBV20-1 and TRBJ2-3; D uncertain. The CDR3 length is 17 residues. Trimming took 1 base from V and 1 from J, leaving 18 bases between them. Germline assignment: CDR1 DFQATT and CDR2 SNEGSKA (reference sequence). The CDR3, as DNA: TGCAGTGCTAGAGGGGCTGGTGGTAAAGTTCGCACAGATACGCAGTATTTT. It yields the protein CSARGAGGKVRTDTQYF.

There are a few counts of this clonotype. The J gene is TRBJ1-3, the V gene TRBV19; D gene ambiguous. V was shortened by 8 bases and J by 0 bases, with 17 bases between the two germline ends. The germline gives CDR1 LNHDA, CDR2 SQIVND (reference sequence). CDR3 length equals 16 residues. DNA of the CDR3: TGTGCCAGTTCGGGTGGCTCTATCTCCTCTGGAAACACCATATATTTT. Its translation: CASSGGSISSGNTIYF. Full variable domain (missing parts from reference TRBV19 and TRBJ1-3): DGGITQSPKYLFRKEGQNVTLSCEQNLNHDAMYWYRQDPGQGLRLIYYSQIVNDFQKGDIAEGYSVSREKKESFPLTVTSAQKNPTAFYLCASSGGSISSGNTIYFGEGSWLTVV.

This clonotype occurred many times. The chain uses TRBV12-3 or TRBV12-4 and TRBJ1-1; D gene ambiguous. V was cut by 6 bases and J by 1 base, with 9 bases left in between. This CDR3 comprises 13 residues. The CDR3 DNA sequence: TGTGCCAGCAGCATGACGGCGAACACTGAAGCTTTCTTT. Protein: CASSMTANTEAFF.

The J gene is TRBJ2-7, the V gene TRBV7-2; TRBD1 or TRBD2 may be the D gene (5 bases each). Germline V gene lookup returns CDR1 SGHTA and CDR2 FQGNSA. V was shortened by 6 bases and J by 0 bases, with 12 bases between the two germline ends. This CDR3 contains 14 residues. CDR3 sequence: CASRTGGDSYEQYF. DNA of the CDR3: TGTGCCAGCAGGACTGGGGGAGACTCCTACGAGCAGTACTTC.

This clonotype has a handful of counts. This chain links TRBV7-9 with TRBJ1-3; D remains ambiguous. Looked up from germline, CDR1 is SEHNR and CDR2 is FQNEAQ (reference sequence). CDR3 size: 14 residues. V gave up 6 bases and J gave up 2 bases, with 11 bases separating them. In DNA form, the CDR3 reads TGTGCCAGCAGAGCGGCCGTACCTGGAAACACCATATATTTT. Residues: CASRAAVPGNTIYF.

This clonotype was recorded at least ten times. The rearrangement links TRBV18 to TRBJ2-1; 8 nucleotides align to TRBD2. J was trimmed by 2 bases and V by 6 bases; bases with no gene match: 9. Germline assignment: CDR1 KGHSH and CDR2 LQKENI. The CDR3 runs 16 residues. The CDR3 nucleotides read TGTGCCAGCTCTCTTTATAGCGGGAAGACCTACAATGAGCAGTTCTTC. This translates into CASSLYSGKTYNEQFF.

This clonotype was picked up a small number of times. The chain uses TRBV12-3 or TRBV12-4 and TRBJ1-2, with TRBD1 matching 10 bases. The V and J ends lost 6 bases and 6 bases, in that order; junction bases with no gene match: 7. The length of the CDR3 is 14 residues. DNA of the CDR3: TGTGCCAGCAGGGGGACAGGGGACGGGGATGGCTACACCTTC. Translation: CASRGTGDGDGYTF.

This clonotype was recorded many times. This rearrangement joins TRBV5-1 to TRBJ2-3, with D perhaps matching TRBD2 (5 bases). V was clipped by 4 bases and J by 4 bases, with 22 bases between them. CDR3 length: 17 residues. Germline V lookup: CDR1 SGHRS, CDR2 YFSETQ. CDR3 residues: CASSQPIRGKAADTQYF. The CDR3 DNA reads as TGCGCCAGCAGCCAACCGATAAGAGGGAAGGCTGCAGATACGCAGTATTTT.

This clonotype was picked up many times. The CDR3 here is CATSRTGSSYNEQFF. The CDR3 nucleotides are TGTGCCACCAGCAGAACAGGAAGCTCCTACAATGAGCAGTTCTTC. The V and J genes are TRBV15 and TRBJ2-1; D may be TRBD1 (5 bases). The CDR3 has 15 amino acids. The V gene's germline CDR1 is LNHNV and CDR2 YYDKDF (reference sequence). Trimming took off 2 bases at V and 0 bases at J, with 8 bases between the two ends.

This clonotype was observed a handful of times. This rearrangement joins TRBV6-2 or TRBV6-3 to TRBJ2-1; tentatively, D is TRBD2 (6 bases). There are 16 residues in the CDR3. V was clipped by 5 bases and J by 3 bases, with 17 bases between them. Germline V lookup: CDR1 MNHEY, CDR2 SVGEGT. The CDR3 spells CASSTTSRAGYNEQFF. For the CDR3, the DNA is TGTGCCAGCAGTACGACTAGTCGGGCGGGCTACAATGAGCAGTTCTTC.

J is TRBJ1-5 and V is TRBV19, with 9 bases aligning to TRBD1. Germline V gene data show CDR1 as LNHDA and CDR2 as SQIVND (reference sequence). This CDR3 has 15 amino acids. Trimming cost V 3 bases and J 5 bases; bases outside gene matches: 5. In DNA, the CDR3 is TGTGCCAGTAGTATCGCGACAGGGGGTTATCAGCCCCAGCATTTT. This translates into CASSIATGGYQPQHF. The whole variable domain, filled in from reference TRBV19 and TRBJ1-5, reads DGGITQSPKYLFRKEGQNVTLSCEQNLNHDAMYWYRQDPGQGLRLIYYSQIVNDFQKGDIAEGYSVSREKKESFPLTVTSAQKNPTAFYLCASSIATGGYQPQHFGDGTRLSIL.

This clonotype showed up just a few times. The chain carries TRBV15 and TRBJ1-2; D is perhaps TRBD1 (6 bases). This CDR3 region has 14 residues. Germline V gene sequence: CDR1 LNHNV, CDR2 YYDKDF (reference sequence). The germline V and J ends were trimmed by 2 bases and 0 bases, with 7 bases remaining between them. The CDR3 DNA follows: TGTGCCACCAGCAGAAGGACAGCTAACTATGGCTACACCTTC. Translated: CATSRRTANYGYTF.

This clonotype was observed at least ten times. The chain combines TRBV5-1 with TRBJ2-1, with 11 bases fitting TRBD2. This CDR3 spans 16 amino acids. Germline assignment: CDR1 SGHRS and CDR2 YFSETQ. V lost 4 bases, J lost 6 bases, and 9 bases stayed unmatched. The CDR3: CASSQVGTSGPNEQFF. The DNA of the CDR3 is TGCGCCAGCAGCCAAGTAGGGACTAGCGGACCCAATGAGCAGTTCTTC.